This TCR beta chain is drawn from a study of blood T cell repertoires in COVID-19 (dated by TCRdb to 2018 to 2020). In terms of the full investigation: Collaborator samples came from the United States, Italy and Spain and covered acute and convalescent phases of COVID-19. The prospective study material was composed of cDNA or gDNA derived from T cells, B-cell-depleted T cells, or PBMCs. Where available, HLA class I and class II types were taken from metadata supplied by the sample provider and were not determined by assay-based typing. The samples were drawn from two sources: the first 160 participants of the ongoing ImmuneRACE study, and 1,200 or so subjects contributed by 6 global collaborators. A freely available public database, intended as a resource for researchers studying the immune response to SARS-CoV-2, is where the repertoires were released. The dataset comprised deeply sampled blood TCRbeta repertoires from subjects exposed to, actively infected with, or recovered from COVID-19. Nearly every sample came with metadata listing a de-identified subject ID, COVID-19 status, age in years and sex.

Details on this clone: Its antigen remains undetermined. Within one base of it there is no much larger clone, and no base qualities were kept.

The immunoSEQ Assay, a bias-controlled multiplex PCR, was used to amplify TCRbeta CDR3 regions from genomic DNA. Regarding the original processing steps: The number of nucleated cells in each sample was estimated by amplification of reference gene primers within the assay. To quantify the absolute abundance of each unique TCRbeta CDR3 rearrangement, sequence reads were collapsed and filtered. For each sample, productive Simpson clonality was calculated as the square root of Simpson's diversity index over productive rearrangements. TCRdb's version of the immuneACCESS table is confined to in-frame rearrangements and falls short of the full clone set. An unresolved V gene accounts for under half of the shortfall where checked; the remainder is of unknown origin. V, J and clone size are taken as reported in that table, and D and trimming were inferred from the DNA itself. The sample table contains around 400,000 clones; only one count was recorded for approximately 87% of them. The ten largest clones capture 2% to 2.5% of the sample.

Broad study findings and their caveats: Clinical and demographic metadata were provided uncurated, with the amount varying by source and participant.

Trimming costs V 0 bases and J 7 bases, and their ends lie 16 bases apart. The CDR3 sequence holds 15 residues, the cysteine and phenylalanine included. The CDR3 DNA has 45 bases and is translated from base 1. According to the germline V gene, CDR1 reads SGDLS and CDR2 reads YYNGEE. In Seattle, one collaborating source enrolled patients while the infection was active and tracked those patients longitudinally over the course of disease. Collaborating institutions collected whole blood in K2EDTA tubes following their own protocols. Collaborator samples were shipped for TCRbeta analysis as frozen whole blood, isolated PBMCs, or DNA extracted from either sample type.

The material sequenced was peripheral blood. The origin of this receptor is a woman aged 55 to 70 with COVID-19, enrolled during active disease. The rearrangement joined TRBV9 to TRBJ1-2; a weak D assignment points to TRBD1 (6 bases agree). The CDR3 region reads CASSVDNRGAAGYTF. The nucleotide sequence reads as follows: TGTGCCAGCAGCGTAGATAACCGGGGGGCTGCTGGCTACACCTTC.